The 27 T cell receptor beta chains reported below all come from one sample, sequenced in a study of tissue T cells after allogeneic stem cell transplantation. The assay was immunoSEQ multiplex PCR, and TCRdb's table has in-frame clones only and misses some. The table includes 25,000 to 35,000 clones, about 85% detected once. The sample consisted of blood, taken before transplantation. These receptor sequences come from a woman aged 18 to 55 who later had graft-versus-host disease after an allogeneic stem cell transplant.

The chain uses TRBV5-1 and TRBJ2-1, with TRBD2 matching over 9 bases. The CDR3 is 16 residues long. Germline V gene data show CDR1 as SGHRS and CDR2 as YFSETQ. J lost 5 bases, V lost 1 base, and 7 bases had no gene match. The chain's CDR3 is CASSLLVAGANNEQFF. CDR3 DNA sequence: TGCGCCAGCAGCTTGTTAGTAGCGGGAGCGAACAATGAGCAGTTCTTC. Variable domain in full (rest from reference TRBV5-1 and TRBJ2-1): KAGVTQTPRYLIKTRGQQVTLSCSPISGHRSVSWYQQTPGQGLQFLFEYFSETQRNKGNFPGRFSGRQFSNSRSEMNVSTLELGDSALYLCASSLLVAGANNEQFFGPGTRLTVL.

The CDR3 region is CASSLILNYGYTF. In DNA, the CDR3 is TGTGCCAGCAGCTTGATCCTTAACTATGGCTACACCTTC. The rearrangement links TRBV5-5 to TRBJ1-2; D uncertain. In germline, CDR1 is SGHKS, CDR2 YYEKEE (reference sequence). Trimming stripped 1 base from V and 1 base from J, with 5 bases between. The CDR3 spans 13 residues.

The chain carries TRBV5-1 and TRBJ2-7; D perhaps matches TRBD2 (7 bases). The germline V gene has CDR1 SGHRS and CDR2 YFSETQ. This CDR3 contains 17 residues. The ends were cut back, 0 bases at V and 2 bases at J, with 18 bases in the middle. The CDR3 region has the DNA TGCGCCAGCAGCTTGGCCCGAGGGGGACGGGAGGCCTACGAGCAGTACTTC. This gives the protein CASSLARGGREAYEQYF.

The chain joins TRBV19 to TRBJ1-1; D possibly corresponds to TRBD1 (5 bases). Germline values: CDR1 LNHDA, CDR2 SQIVND (reference sequence). The CDR3 totals 19 residues. V lost 0 bases to trimming and J lost 6 bases, with 26 bases between them. The DNA for the CDR3 is TGTGCCAGTAGTATAGATCTATTTTGGAGGGACTTTTGGAGGTCTGAAGCTTTCTTT. Residues: CASSIDLFWRDFWRSEAFF.

CDR3 in DNA: TGTGCCAGCAGCGCCTTCGGGGCTTCTGGGGCCAACGTCCTGACTTTC. This codes for CASSAFGASGANVLTF. The V gene is TRBV11-3, the J gene TRBJ2-6; the D call may be TRBD1 or TRBD2 (5 bases each). The ends were cut back, 5 bases at V and 1 base at J, with 12 bases in the middle. Germline V gene sequence: CDR1 SGHNT, CDR2 YENEEA. The CDR3 covers 16 residues.

V and J are TRBV24-1 and TRBJ2-1; TRBD2 is a possible D gene (6 bases). This CDR3 has 13 residues. The germline gives CDR1 KGHDR, CDR2 SFDVKD. With 4 bases removed from V and 9 bases from J, the gap between germline ends came to 12 bases. DNA for the CDR3: TGTGCCACCAGTGACCGACCGACTAGTGAGCAGTTCTTC. Protein product: CATSDRPTSEQFF.

The rearrangement joins TRBV5-1 to TRBJ2-3; TRBD1 matches 10 bases. Germline CDR1 reads SGHRS; CDR2 reads YFSETQ. After removal of 3 bases from V and 2 bases from J, the junction contained 12 bases not matched to a gene. The CDR3 length is 18 residues. The CDR3: CASSYAGTGDIITDTQYF. DNA of the CDR3: TGCGCCAGCAGCTATGCGGGGACAGGGGACATTATCACAGATACGCAGTATTTT. Using reference TRBV5-1 and TRBJ2-3 for the parts outside the CDR3, the full variable domain is KAGVTQTPRYLIKTRGQQVTLSCSPISGHRSVSWYQQTPGQGLQFLFEYFSETQRNKGNFPGRFSGRQFSNSRSEMNVSTLELGDSALYLCASSYAGTGDIITDTQYFGPGTRLTVL.

The chain combines TRBV19 with TRBJ2-2, with TRBD2 matching over 15 bases. Per germline, CDR1 LNHDA and CDR2 SQIVND (reference sequence). This CDR3 spans 17 amino acids. Germline trimming cut 2 bases from V and 8 bases from J; bases unmatched to any gene: 6. The CDR3 loop is CASSIMGLAGGSGELFF. The CDR3 coding sequence is TGTGCCAGTAGTATAATGGGACTAGCGGGAGGTTCTGGGGAGCTGTTTTTT.

The rearrangement links TRBV5-4 to TRBJ1-6; D unresolved. Trimming cost V 0 bases and J 4 bases, with 14 bases left between them. Per the germline V gene, CDR1 is SGHNT and CDR2 is YYREEE (reference sequence). The CDR3 runs to 17 residues. In DNA, the CDR3 is TGTGCCAGCAGCTTGGTGTCCGCGCCAGCTTATAATTCACCCCTCCACTTT. Translated: CASSLVSAPAYNSPLHF.

The chain combines TRBV5-4 with TRBJ2-3; 8 bases are shared with TRBD2. V lost 3 bases to trimming and J lost 1 base; unmatched junction nucleotides: 7. CDR3 length: 16 residues. The germline V gene has CDR1 SGHNT and CDR2 YYREEE (reference sequence). DNA of the CDR3: TGTGCCAGCAGCTCCGACGGGGGGGCTGGCACAGATACGCAGTATTTT. Its translation is CASSSDGGAGTDTQYF.

This clone was counted between two and nine times. The rearrangement links TRBV6-4 to TRBJ1-1; 12 positions match TRBD1. The CDR3 has 14 amino acids. CDR1 and CDR2 (germline): MRHNA, SNTAGT. V gave up 2 bases and J gave up 6 bases; unmatched junction bases: 1. For the CDR3, the DNA is TGTGCCAGCAGTGACGGGACAGGGGGCGCTGAAGCTTTCTTT. Protein product: CASSDGTGGAEAFF.

The J gene is TRBJ2-7, the V gene TRBV10-1; 8 bases are shared with TRBD1. Germline V CDR1 and CDR2: WNHNN, SYGVQD (reference sequence). The V and J ends lost 3 bases and 6 bases, in that order; junction bases with no gene match: 7. The CDR3 length is 14 residues. CDR3 amino acids: CASSDGQGAREQYF. The CDR3 DNA sequence: TGCGCCAGCAGTGACGGACAGGGAGCACGCGAGCAGTACTTC.

The chain couples TRBV10-3 to TRBJ1-1; D unresolved. The CDR3 runs to 13 residues. In germline, CDR1 is ENHRY, CDR2 SYGVKD. Trimming pared 6 bases from V and 2 bases from J, leaving 10 bases between. CDR3 nucleotide sequence: TGTGCCATCAGCTCCCTCTCTAACACTGAAGCTTTCTTT. It is translated as CAISSLSNTEAFF.

The chain is built from TRBV5-6 and TRBJ1-1, with 8 bases aligning to TRBD1. Germline CDR1 and CDR2: SGHDT and YYEEEE. The V segment lost 1 base and the J segment 3 bases; nucleotides outside the gene matches: 8. The length of the CDR3 is 16 residues. The DNA of the CDR3 is TGTGCCAGCAGCTTGAAGACGGGGGGACAGGACACTGAAGCTTTCTTT. This translates into CASSLKTGGQDTEAFF.

This clone was found a few times. This sequence joins TRBV7-9 and TRBJ1-6; unclear D gene. V was pared by 5 bases and J by 12 bases, with 11 bases between. Germline CDR1 reads SEHNR; CDR2 reads FQNEAQ (reference sequence). The CDR3 length is 12 residues. CDR3 coding DNA: TGTGCCAGCAGCGCGGCAGGAGGACCCCTCCACTTT. Translating gives CASSAAGGPLHF.

This clone was counted once. The V and J genes are TRBV15 and TRBJ2-7; D is unclear. V dropped 5 bases and J dropped 0 bases, with 11 bases sitting between them. The CDR3 contains 14 residues. Per the germline V gene, CDR1 is LNHNV and CDR2 is YYDKDF (reference sequence). In DNA, the CDR3 is TGTGCCACCAGCCCCCGCCCCGACTCCTACGAGCAGTACTTC. The encoded protein is CATSPRPDSYEQYF.

This clone was detected only a few times. This rearrangement joins TRBV4-1 to TRBJ2-1; 7 nucleotides match TRBD2. The CDR3 has 16 residues. Germline assignment: CDR1 MGHRA and CDR2 YSYEKL. After removal of 4 bases from V and 4 bases from J, the junction contained 10 bases not matched to a gene. DNA for the CDR3: TGCGCCAGCAGCCTGCTCGGCGGGAGAGGGTACAATGAGCAGTTCTTC. Its translation: CASSLLGGRGYNEQFF.

The chain joins TRBV6-5 to TRBJ1-2; weak D call: TRBD1 (5 bases). Germline assignment: CDR1 MNHEY and CDR2 SVGAGI. V was shortened by 0 bases and J by 7 bases, with 12 bases between the two germline ends. CDR3 length equals 14 residues. The CDR3 here is CASSYSGQGGGYTF. The CDR3 DNA reads TGTGCCAGCAGTTACTCGGGGCAGGGAGGTGGCTACACCTTC.

This chain uses TRBV19 with TRBJ2-7, with D possibly matching TRBD2 (6 bases). The germline gives CDR1 LNHDA, CDR2 SQIVND (reference sequence). The CDR3 is 13 residues long. V was pared by 8 bases and J by 4 bases, with 15 bases between. In DNA, the CDR3 is TGTGCCAGTTGGGACGGACTACGGTACGAGCAGTACTTC. Its protein product is CASWDGLRYEQYF. The variable domain in full, with the rest retrieved from reference TRBV19 and TRBJ2-7, is DGGITQSPKYLFRKEGQNVTLSCEQNLNHDAMYWYRQDPGQGLRLIYYSQIVNDFQKGDIAEGYSVSREKKESFPLTVTSAQKNPTAFYLCASWDGLRYEQYFGPGTRLTVT.

V and J are TRBV19 and TRBJ1-1; 7 nucleotides agree with TRBD1. In germline, CDR1 is LNHDA, CDR2 SQIVND (reference sequence). Trimming cost V 6 bases and J 0 bases; bases outside gene matches: 7. The CDR3 covers 15 residues. CDR3 nucleotide sequence: TGTGCCAGTAGGGGGACAGCTCTAATGAACACTGAAGCTTTCTTT. This codes for CASRGTALMNTEAFF.

This clone was counted a few times. This chain uses TRBV7-6 with TRBJ2-2, with a possible D match to TRBD1 (6 bases). V was shortened by 6 bases and J by 1 base, with 9 bases between the two germline ends. The CDR3 runs 14 residues. Germline V CDR1 and CDR2: SGHVS, FNYEAQ. The CDR3 reads CASRSTGNTGELFF. CDR3 bases: TGTGCCAGCAGATCGACAGGGAACACCGGGGAGCTGTTTTTT.

J is TRBJ1-1 and V is TRBV18; D is uncertain. Germline CDR1 reads KGHSH; CDR2 reads LQKENI. The length of the CDR3 is 16 residues. Trimming shortened V by 1 base and J by 0 bases, and 12 bases separated the two germline ends. The CDR3 loop reads CASSPRGRQMNTEAFF. The DNA of the CDR3 is TGTGCCAGCTCACCACGGGGTCGGCAGATGAACACTGAAGCTTTCTTT.

The CDR3 DNA reads TGTGCCAGCAGCCAAAGTTCGGGGGGAACGCAGTATTTT. It encodes CASSQSSGGTQYF. The chain carries TRBV14 and TRBJ2-3; 7 nucleotides agree with TRBD2. Germline trimming cut 2 bases from V and 9 bases from J; bases unmatched to any gene: 5. CDR1 is SGHDN and CDR2 is FVKESK in the germline V gene. The CDR3 has 13 residues.

The chain employs TRBV5-1 and TRBJ2-3, with D possibly being TRBD2 (6 bases). This CDR3 region has 15 residues. Germline V gives CDR1 SGHRS, CDR2 YFSETQ. Trimming took 2 bases from V and 3 from J, leaving 13 bases between them. CDR3 region: CASSFGRERTDTQYF. The CDR3 nucleotides read TGCGCCAGCAGCTTTGGACGGGAGCGAACAGATACGCAGTATTTT.

The gene calls are TRBV5-4 and TRBJ2-6; D remains ambiguous. Trimming removed 4 bases from V and 0 bases from J, with 8 bases in between. The germline CDR1 and CDR2 sequences are SGHNT and YYREEE (reference sequence). The CDR3 has 15 amino acids. CDR3 in amino acids: CASSLSLSGANVLTF. The CDR3, as DNA: TGTGCCAGCAGCCTATCACTCTCTGGGGCCAACGTCCTGACTTTC.

The J gene is TRBJ1-2, the V gene TRBV6-5; D unresolved. Trimming stripped 0 bases from V and 8 bases from J, with 13 bases between. Germline-derived CDR1 and CDR2 are MNHEY and SVGAGI. This CDR3 is built from 14 residues. CDR3 nucleotides: TGTGCCAGCAGTTACTCGGAGGGTCGAGTCGGCTACACCTTC. Residues: CASSYSEGRVGYTF.

The chain is built from TRBV6-6 and TRBJ2-7, with a possible D match to TRBD1 (5 bases). From germline, CDR1 is MNHNY and CDR2 SVGAGI (reference sequence). CDR3 length equals 14 residues. V lost 4 bases and J 2 bases, leaving 12 bases between the germline ends. The CDR3 nucleotides read TGTGCCAGCAGTTCCCCCCCAGGGACCTACGAGCAGTACTTC. Protein: CASSSPPGTYEQYF.